This is a list of T cell receptor beta chains from one sample in a study of T cells in Graves' hyperthyroidism and ophthalmopathy. TCRdb processed the multiplex PCR reads anew with MiXCR; each CDR3 protein has one entry. The table includes fewer than 450,000 distinct CDR3 sequences, about 18% detected once. Sequencing was carried out using blood. These receptors came from a woman aged 25 to 39 with Graves' hyperthyroidism that later progressed to Graves' ophthalmopathy. Both conserved end residues are part of each CDR3. A D gene is named only where the DNA matches it firmly. Expanded clones get a size class; other rows say once, few or many, or leave the size out.

TRBJ2-7,-,TRBV20-1,-,CSARGPSDHYEQYF,TGCAGTGCTAGAGGGCCTTCGGACCACTACGAGCAGTACTTC
TRBJ2-5,few,TRBV20-1,-,CSARDGLLSGLQETQYF,TGCAGTGCTAGAGATGGTCTTCTTTCAGGACTACAAGAGACCCAGTACTTC
TRBJ1-4,many,TRBV6-1,-,CASTNGPDLGKLFF,TGTGCCAGCACTAACGGACCAGATTTGGGAAAACTGTTTTTT
TRBJ2-7,few,TRBV28,-,CASTEAGTDFYEQYF,TGTGCCAGCACCGAAGCCGGGACCGACTTCTACGAGCAGTACTTC
TRBJ1-4,few,TRBV7-9,-,CVSSTPRAGPNEKLFF,TGTGTCAGCAGCACCCCCCGAGCAGGGCCTAATGAAAAACTGTTTTTT
TRBJ1-5,many,TRBV28,-,CASSLIHGGNQPQHF,TGTGCCAGCAGTTTGATCCACGGCGGCAATCAGCCCCAGCATTTT
TRBJ1-4,many,TRBV9,TRBD1,CASSVGGQGVNEKLFF,TGTGCCAGCAGCGTAGGGGGACAGGGTGTGAATGAAAAACTGTTTTTT
TRBJ2-2,many,TRBV19,-,CASSIGARHDTGELFF,TGTGCCAGTAGTATAGGAGCCAGGCATGACACCGGGGAGCTGTTTTTT
TRBJ1-1,-,TRBV27,TRBD1,CASSFLGTATEAFF,TGTGCCAGCAGTTTTCTCGGGACAGCCACTGAAGCTTTCTTT
TRBJ1-5,-,TRBV19,TRBD1,CASSSAYRGGNQPQHF,TGTGCCAGTAGTAGTGCTTACAGGGGAGGCAATCAGCCCCAGCATTTT
TRBJ2-7,-,TRBV6-4,-,CATRSGVRGEQYF,TGTGCCACCCGCTCCGGCGTACGTGGTGAGCAGTACTTC
TRBJ1-1,many,TRBV29-1,-,CSVDRAGTEAFF,TGCAGCGTTGACAGGGCGGGGACTGAAGCTTTCTTT
TRBJ2-3,many,TRBV12-3/TRBV12-4,TRBD1,CASSLGDRGTDTQYF,TGTGCCAGCAGTTTGGGGGACAGGGGAACAGATACGCAGTATTTT
TRBJ1-1,-,TRBV10-3,-,CAISKSKRGLSEAFF,TGTGCCATCAGTAAGTCGAAGAGAGGGCTGTCTGAAGCTTTCTTT
TRBJ2-7,many,TRBV28,TRBD2,CASTRGEGGNEQYF,TGTGCCAGCACCCGGGGCGAGGGAGGGAACGAGCAGTACTTC
TRBJ2-3,-,TRBV28,-,CASSFGGYGADTQYF,TGTGCCAGCAGTTTTGGAGGGTATGGGGCAGATACGCAGTATTTT
TRBJ2-5,many,TRBV28,-,CASSLGGKETQYF,TGTGCCAGCAGCTTAGGGGGGAAAGAGACCCAGTACTTC
TRBJ2-3,few,TRBV27,-,CACALKPPGLRRDNTRVLTQYF,TGTGCCTGCGCGTTGAAACCTCCGGGACTGCGCAGAGACAACACCCGCGTATTGACGCAGTATTTT
TRBJ2-1,many,TRBV2,-,CASSAIGLNEQFF,TGTGCCAGCAGTGCGATCGGTCTGAATGAGCAGTTCTTC
TRBJ2-1,-,TRBV4-1,-,CASSQGLASSYNEQFF,TGCGCCAGCAGCCAAGGACTGGCCAGCTCCTACAATGAGCAGTTCTTC
TRBJ2-1,many,TRBV20-1,TRBD2,CSAPRGGEQFF,TGCAGTGCGCCGCGGGGGGGTGAGCAGTTCTTC
TRBJ2-1,-,TRBV5-6,TRBD2,CASSGLAEINEQFF,TGTGCCAGCAGCGGACTAGCGGAAATAAATGAGCAGTTCTTC
TRBJ2-1,many,TRBV7-9,TRBD2,CASSSTFGGNEQFF,TGTGCCAGCAGCTCCACGTTCGGGGGGAATGAGCAGTTCTTC